This T cell receptor beta chain was observed in a study of cytotoxic CD8 clonotypes in ibrutinib-treated CLL. The wider study: Productive templates per sample averaged approximately 250,000; productive rearrangements, approximately 96,000.

Germline CDR1 and CDR2: KGHSH and LQKENI. The CDR3 has 17 residues. V lost 6 bases to trimming and J lost 0 bases, with 18 bases between them. Study outcomes and limitations: Baseline-level clonality went beyond age-matched healthy donors and moved in step with circulating CD8+ T-cell counts. Sample timing was unmatched between remission and later-progressing patients; lymph nodes unstudied. Rising at ibrutinib response, clonality subsequently fell back toward baseline at progression.

As for this clone: The antigen remains undetermined.

Sequenced by immunoSEQ multiplex PCR; TCRdb stores in-frame clones only, minus some. The sample includes over 200,000 clones, about four fifths seen only once; the top ten take about an eighth. This chain links TRBV18 with TRBJ2-1; D gene unclear. This TCR came from a human donor with chronic lymphocytic leukemia. The sample was PBMCs, taken after 12 months of ibrutinib treatment. The CDR3 protein is CASSPGVTSISYNEQFF. Here the CDR3 DNA reads TGTGCCAGCTCCCCAGGAGTGACTTCCATCTCCTACAATGAGCAGTTCTTC.